Below, 5 T cell receptor beta chains from the same sample are listed, as sequenced in a study of cytomegalovirus exposure and HLA in healthy donors. PCR used 60 Vbeta primers and 13 Jbeta primers. Profiling relied on immunoSEQ multiplex PCR, and the TCRdb table lists in-frame clones only, not all of them. This table holds about 130,000 clones, 75% to 85% found once. Source material: PBMCs. The receptors shown here come from a young man in good health and CMV-seronegative.

This chain joins TRBV10-3 and TRBJ1-1; no definite D call. V was clipped by 2 bases and J by 4 bases, with 11 bases between them. The CDR3 has 14 amino acids. In germline, CDR1 is ENHRY, CDR2 SYGVKD. In nucleotides, the CDR3 is TGTGCCATCAGTGAGGAAAACCGGGGCACTGAAGCTTTCTTT. Protein product: CAISEENRGTEAFF.

This chain connects TRBV9 to TRBJ1-1; TRBD1 aligns across 11 bases. There are 15 residues in the CDR3. J gave up 5 bases and V 4 bases, and 7 bases lay outside the gene matches. The V gene's germline CDR1 is SGDLS and CDR2 YYNGEE. The CDR3 loop reads CASSPGDRGGTEAFF. The CDR3, as DNA: TGTGCCAGCAGCCCGGGGGACAGGGGGGGTACTGAAGCTTTCTTT.

V and J are TRBV7-8 and TRBJ2-7; D is uncertain. In germline, CDR1 is SGHVS, CDR2 FQNEAQ. CDR3 size: 13 residues. V shed 3 bases and J shed 3 bases, with 9 bases lying between them. In DNA, the CDR3 is TGTGCCAGCAGCTTGGCAGAACACTACGAGCAGTACTTC. Protein product: CASSLAEHYEQYF. Combining the CDR3 with reference TRBV7-8 and TRBJ2-7 gives the whole variable domain GAGVSQSPRYKVAKRGQDVALRCDPISGHVSLFWYQQALGQGPEFLTYFQNEAQLDKSGLPSDRFFAERPEGSVSTLKIQRTQQEDSAVYLCASSLAEHYEQYFGPGTRLTVT.

The rearrangement uses TRBV19 and TRBJ2-3; 8 bases fit TRBD2. There are 15 residues in the CDR3. CDR1 and CDR2 from the germline V gene are LNHDA and SQIVND (reference sequence). V dropped 7 bases and J dropped 3; count of bases not matched to a gene: 9. This CDR3 reads CASTNGAGATDTQYF. Written as DNA, the CDR3 is TGTGCCAGTACCAACGGAGCGGGAGCAACAGATACGCAGTATTTT.

This clone was observed a handful of times. The chain links TRBV11-2 to TRBJ1-6, with 8 positions matching TRBD1. This CDR3 is 14 amino acids long. J lost 7 bases, V lost 6 bases, and 5 bases had no gene match. Germline V CDR1 and CDR2: SGHAT, FQNNGV. CDR3 amino acids: CASRRQGTNSPLHF. The DNA of the CDR3 is TGTGCCAGCAGACGACAGGGGACAAATTCACCCCTCCACTTT.